The 9 T cell receptor beta chains in this list originate from one sample, sequenced in a study of blood T cell repertoires in COVID-19. Generated by immunoSEQ multiplex PCR, the TCRdb table keeps only in-frame clones and is missing some. Of 300,000 or so clones in the sample, 87% were seen once. Sequencing was done on a sample of PBMCs or T cells enriched from blood (not recorded which). The receptors derive from a woman aged 25 to 39 who had recovered from COVID-19.

This chain uses TRBV2 with TRBJ1-2; unclear D gene. Deletions cut 7 bases from V and 2 bases from J, with 8 bases between. Germline V gene sequence: CDR1 SNHLY, CDR2 FYNNEI. The CDR3 extends over 12 amino acids. The CDR3 nucleotides read TGTGCCAGCAAGCCGGTAAACTATGGCTACACCTTC. Its translation is CASKPVNYGYTF.

This rearrangement joins TRBV6-6 to TRBJ2-7, with D unresolved. CDR3 size: 12 residues. Trimming removed 5 bases at V and 1 base at J, with 6 bases between. CDR1 and CDR2 from the germline V gene are MNHNY and SVGAGI (reference sequence). The CDR3 DNA reads TGTGCCAGCAGTACCGGGTCCTACGAGCAGTACTTC. Its translation: CASSTGSYEQYF.

The chain is built from TRBV6-1 and TRBJ1-6, with a weak D call TRBD1 (6 bases). V lost 2 bases and J lost 7, with 9 bases in between. Germline V gene lookup returns CDR1 MNHNS and CDR2 SASEGT. The CDR3 totals 14 residues. The CDR3 bases are TGTGCCAGCAGTGAACGAGGACAGAATTCACCCCTCCACTTT. Its translation is CASSERGQNSPLHF.

The V and J genes are TRBV5-1 and TRBJ1-1, with 8 nucleotides matching TRBD1. The length of the CDR3 is 17 residues. V trimming: 0 bases; J trimming: 1 base; junction bases outside the gene matches: 8. Germline V gives CDR1 SGHRS, CDR2 YFSETQ. CDR3 loop: CASSLAAGGLANTEAFF. CDR3 bases: TGCGCCAGCAGCTTGGCGGCAGGGGGCTTGGCGAACACTGAAGCTTTCTTT.

The rearrangement uses TRBV7-9 and TRBJ1-6, with 8 positions matching TRBD1. V shed 4 bases and J 8 bases; nucleotides not matched to a gene: 4. The V gene's germline CDR1 is SEHNR and CDR2 FQNEAQ (reference sequence). CDR3 length: 14 amino acids. The CDR3 region is CASSSGTGYSPLHF. CDR3 bases: TGTGCCAGCAGCTCCGGGACAGGATATTCACCCCTCCACTTT.

V gene TRBV7-8 combines with J gene TRBJ1-5, with 7 bases that match TRBD1. The CDR3 covers 15 residues. Germline CDR1 reads SGHVS; CDR2 reads FQNEAQ. After removal of 4 bases from V and 4 bases from J, the junction contained 7 bases not matched to a gene. DNA for the CDR3: TGTGCCAGCAGCTCCGCACAGGGGCTTAATCAGCCCCAGCATTTT. Translated: CASSSAQGLNQPQHF.

Concerning this clone itself: Other DNA variants within this sample encode the same CDR3. The chain combines TRBV7-3 with TRBJ1-1, with TRBD1 as a possible D gene (5 bases). V was cut by 5 bases and J by 1 base, with 8 bases left in between. CDR1 and CDR2 (germline): SGHTA, FQGTGA. The CDR3 length is 13 residues. The CDR3 sequence: CASSRDRNTEAFF. CDR3 nucleotides: TGTGCCAGCAGCAGAGACAGGAACACTGAAGCTTTCTTT.

V gene TRBV5-5 combines with J gene TRBJ1-6; TRBD1 aligns across 8 bases. Germline trimming cut 6 bases from V and 9 bases from J; bases unmatched to any gene: 8. Germline assignment: CDR1 SGHKS and CDR2 YYEKEE (reference sequence). This CDR3 has 14 residues. The CDR3 here is CASTMTGDGSPLHF. The CDR3 DNA is TGTGCCAGCACCATGACAGGGGATGGTTCACCCCTCCACTTT.

The gene calls are TRBV15 and TRBJ2-7; D may be TRBD1 (6 bases). CDR3 size: 14 residues. Looked up from germline, CDR1 is LNHNV and CDR2 is YYDKDF (reference sequence). V was cut by 0 bases and J by 3 bases, with 9 bases left in between. CDR3 sequence: CATSRDRDIYEQYF. DNA of the CDR3: TGTGCCACCAGCAGAGATAGGGACATCTACGAGCAGTACTTC.